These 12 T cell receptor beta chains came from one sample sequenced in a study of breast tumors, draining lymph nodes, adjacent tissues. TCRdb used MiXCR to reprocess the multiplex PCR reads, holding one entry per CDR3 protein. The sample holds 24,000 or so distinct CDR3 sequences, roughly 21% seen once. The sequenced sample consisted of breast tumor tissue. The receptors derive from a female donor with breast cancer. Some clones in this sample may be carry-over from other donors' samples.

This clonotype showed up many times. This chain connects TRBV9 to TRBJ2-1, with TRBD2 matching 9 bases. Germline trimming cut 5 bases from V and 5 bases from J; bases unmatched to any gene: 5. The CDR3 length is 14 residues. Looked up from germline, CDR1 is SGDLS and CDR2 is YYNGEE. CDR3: CASRPTSGDNEQFF. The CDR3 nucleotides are TGTGCCAGCAGGCCGACTAGCGGTGACAATGAGCAGTTCTTC.

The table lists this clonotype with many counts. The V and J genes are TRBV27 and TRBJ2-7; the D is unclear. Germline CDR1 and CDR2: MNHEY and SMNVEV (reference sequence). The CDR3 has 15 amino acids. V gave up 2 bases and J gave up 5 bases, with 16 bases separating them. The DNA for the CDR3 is TGTGCCAGCAGTTTAAAGTTCCCCGTCCTGAACGAGCAGTACTTC. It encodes CASSLKFPVLNEQYF.

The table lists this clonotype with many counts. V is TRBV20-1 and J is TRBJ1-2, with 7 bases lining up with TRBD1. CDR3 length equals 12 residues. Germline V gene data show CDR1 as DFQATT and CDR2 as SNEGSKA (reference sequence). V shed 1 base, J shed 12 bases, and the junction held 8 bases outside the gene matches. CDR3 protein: CSARGQGGVNTF. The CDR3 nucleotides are TGCAGTGCTAGAGGACAGGGCGGTGTCAACACCTTC.

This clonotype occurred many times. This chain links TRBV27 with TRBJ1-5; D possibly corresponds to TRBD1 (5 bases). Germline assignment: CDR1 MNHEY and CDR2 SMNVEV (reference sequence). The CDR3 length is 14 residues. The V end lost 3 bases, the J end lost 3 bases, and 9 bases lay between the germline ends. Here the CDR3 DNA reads TGTGCCAGCAGTTTGGCAGGGATCAATCAGCCCCAGCATTTT. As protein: CASSLAGINQPQHF.

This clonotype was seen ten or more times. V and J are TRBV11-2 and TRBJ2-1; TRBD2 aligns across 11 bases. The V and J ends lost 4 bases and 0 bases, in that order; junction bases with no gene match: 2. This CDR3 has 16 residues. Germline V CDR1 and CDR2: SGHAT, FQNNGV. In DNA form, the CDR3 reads TGTGCCAGCAGCTCTAGCGGGGGGAGCTCCTACAATGAGCAGTTCTTC. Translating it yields CASSSSGGSSYNEQFF.

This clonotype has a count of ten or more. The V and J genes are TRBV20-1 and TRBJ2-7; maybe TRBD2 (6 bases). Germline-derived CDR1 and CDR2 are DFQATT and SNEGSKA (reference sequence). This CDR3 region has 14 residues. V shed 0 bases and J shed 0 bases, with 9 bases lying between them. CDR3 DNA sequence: TGCAGTGCTAGAGAGGGGGAGGCCTCCTACGAGCAGTACTTC. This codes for CSAREGEASYEQYF.

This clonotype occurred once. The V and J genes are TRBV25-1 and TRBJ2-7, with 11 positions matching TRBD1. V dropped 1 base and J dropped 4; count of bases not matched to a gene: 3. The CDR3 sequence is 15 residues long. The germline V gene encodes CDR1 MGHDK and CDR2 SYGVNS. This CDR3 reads CASSESGTGGYEQYF. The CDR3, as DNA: TGTGCCAGCAGTGAATCCGGGACAGGGGGATACGAGCAGTACTTC.

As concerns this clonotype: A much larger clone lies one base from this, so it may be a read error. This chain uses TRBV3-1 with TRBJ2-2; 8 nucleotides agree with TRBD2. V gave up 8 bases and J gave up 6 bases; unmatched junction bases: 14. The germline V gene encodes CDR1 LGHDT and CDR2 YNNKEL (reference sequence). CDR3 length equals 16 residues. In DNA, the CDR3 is TGTGCCAGCGGCCCACCCAAAAGCGGGAGTCCCGGGGAGCTGTTTTTT. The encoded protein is CASGPPKSGSPGELFF.

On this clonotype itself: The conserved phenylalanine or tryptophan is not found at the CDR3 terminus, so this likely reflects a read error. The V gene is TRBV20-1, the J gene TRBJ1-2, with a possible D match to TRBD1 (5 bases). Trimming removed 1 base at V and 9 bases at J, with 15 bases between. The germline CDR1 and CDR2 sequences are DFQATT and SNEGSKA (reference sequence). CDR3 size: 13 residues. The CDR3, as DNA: TGCAGTGCTAGAGCGCCGGGACGCTGGCGCTACACCCTC. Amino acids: CSARAPGRWRYTL.

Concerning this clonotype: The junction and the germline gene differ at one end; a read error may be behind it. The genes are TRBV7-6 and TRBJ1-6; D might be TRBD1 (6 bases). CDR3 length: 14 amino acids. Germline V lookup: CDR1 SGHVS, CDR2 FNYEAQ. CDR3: CAGSIRGEYSPFHF. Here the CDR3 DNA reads TGTGCCGGCAGCATAAGGGGGGAATATTCACCCTTCCACTTT.

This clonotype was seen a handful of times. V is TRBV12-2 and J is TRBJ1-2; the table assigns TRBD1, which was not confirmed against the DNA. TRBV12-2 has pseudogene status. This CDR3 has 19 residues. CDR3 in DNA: TGTGCAAGTCGCGCCCCGCAGGACGCCACAGGGCCTGGGAGCTATGGCTACACCTTC. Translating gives CASRAPQDATGPGSYGYTF.

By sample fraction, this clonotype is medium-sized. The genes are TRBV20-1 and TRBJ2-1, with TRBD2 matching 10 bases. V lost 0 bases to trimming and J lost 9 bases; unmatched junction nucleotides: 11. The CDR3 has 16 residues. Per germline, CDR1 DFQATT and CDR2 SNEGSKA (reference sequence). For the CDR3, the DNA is TGCAGTGCTAGAGATCCAGATAGCGGGAGGTTGAGTGAGCAGTTCTTC. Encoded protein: CSARDPDSGRLSEQFF.